The 19 T cell receptor beta chains below come from one sample, sequenced in a study of blood T cell repertoires in COVID-19. TCRdb's copy holds only in-frame clones and misses some; the assay was immunoSEQ multiplex PCR. The sample records 150,000 to 200,000 clones, nearly 85% being singletons. Specimen: peripheral blood. These receptors were collected from a woman aged 25 to 39 with acute or convalescent COVID-19.

This clone was seen a single time. V and J are TRBV7-8 and TRBJ2-1; the match to TRBD1 covers 7 bases. Trimming at V came to 2 bases and at J to 8 bases, leaving 3 bases not matched to a gene. The CDR3 is made up of 13 amino acids. Per germline, CDR1 SGHVS and CDR2 FQNEAQ. DNA of the CDR3: TGTGCCAGCAGCTTAAACAGGGGTCATGAGCAGTTCTTC. This gives the protein CASSLNRGHEQFF.

This clone was counted a single time. The rearrangement joins TRBV28 to TRBJ2-7; weak D call: TRBD1 (6 bases). Trimming cost V 5 bases and J 5 bases, with 10 bases left between them. Germline V CDR1 and CDR2: MDHEN, SYDVKM. This CDR3 region has 12 residues. CDR3 DNA: TGTGCCAGCAGTCGGGACATCAACGAGCAGTACTTC. The encoded protein is CASSRDINEQYF.

In this sample, this clone turned up once. The V call is TRBV28, the J call TRBJ1-4, with D possibly matching TRBD1 (6 bases). Germline V CDR1 and CDR2: MDHEN, SYDVKM. The CDR3 has 15 amino acids. V was shortened by 3 bases and J by 8 bases, with 16 bases between the two germline ends. CDR3 in amino acids: CASSFYGSRGEKLFF. The CDR3 nucleotides are TGTGCCAGCAGTTTTTACGGTTCTAGGGGGGAAAAACTGTTTTTT.

The rearrangement links TRBV7-9 to TRBJ1-2; unclear D gene. V shed 1 base and J shed 2 bases, with 14 bases lying between them. CDR3 length: 16 residues. The germline CDR1 and CDR2 sequences are SEHNR and FQNEAQ (reference sequence). The CDR3 DNA reads as TGTGCCAGCAGCTTAGTCGCAATGCGGGGAAACTATGGCTACACCTTC. Translation gives CASSLVAMRGNYGYTF.

In its sample, this clone was seen a few times. The chain employs TRBV30 and TRBJ1-4, with a possible D match to TRBD1 (6 bases). The CDR3 runs to 15 residues. The V end lost 3 bases, the J end lost 3 bases, and 14 bases lay between the germline ends. CDR1 GTSNPN and CDR2 SVGIG come from the germline V gene (reference sequence). CDR3 DNA sequence: TGTGCCTGGAGCCATACAGGGTGGTCTAATGAAAAACTGTTTTTT. It codes for CAWSHTGWSNEKLFF.

The genes are TRBV19 and TRBJ1-2, with 8 bases identical to TRBD1. Germline values: CDR1 LNHDA, CDR2 SQIVND (reference sequence). This CDR3 is 13 amino acids long. J gave up 7 bases and V 5 bases, and 6 bases lay outside the gene matches. The CDR3 protein is CASSPQGALGYTF. The CDR3 DNA reads as TGTGCCAGTAGTCCGCAGGGGGCGCTTGGCTACACCTTC.

The chain recombines TRBV5-1 with TRBJ2-5; 8 bases align to TRBD1. Germline loops: CDR1 SGHRS, CDR2 YFSETQ. There are 13 residues in the CDR3. Trimming at V came to 8 bases and at J to 1 base, leaving 4 bases not matched to a gene. The CDR3 bases are TGCGCCAGTTCCACAGGGGGCCAAGAGACCCAGTACTTC. Protein product: CASSTGGQETQYF. The full variable domain, in which reference TRBV5-1 and TRBJ2-5 provide the parts outside the CDR3, is KAGVTQTPRYLIKTRGQQVTLSCSPISGHRSVSWYQQTPGQGLQFLFEYFSETQRNKGNFPGRFSGRQFSNSRSEMNVSTLELGDSALYLCASSTGGQETQYFGPGTRLLVL.

This chain links TRBV7-8 with TRBJ2-7; a possible D gene is TRBD1 (5 bases). Germline lookup yields CDR1 SGHVS and CDR2 FQNEAQ. CDR3 length: 12 amino acids. V was trimmed by 5 bases and J by 4 bases, leaving 9 bases between them. The CDR3 loop reads CASSAQEYEQYF. The CDR3 coding sequence is TGTGCCAGCAGCGCACAGGAATACGAGCAGTACTTC.

The V call is TRBV5-1, the J call TRBJ2-1, with a possible D match to TRBD2 (6 bases). The germline V and J ends were trimmed by 0 bases and 0 bases, with 7 bases remaining between them. The CDR3 length is 15 residues. The germline V gene has CDR1 SGHRS and CDR2 YFSETQ. DNA of the CDR3: TGCGCCAGCAGCTTGGTCGGGAGCTCCTACAATGAGCAGTTCTTC. It translates to CASSLVGSSYNEQFF.

The chain carries TRBV5-1 and TRBJ1-2, with 10 bases fitting TRBD1. The trim removed 7 bases at V and 7 bases at J, leaving 10 bases unmatched. This CDR3 is 14 amino acids long. Per the germline V gene, CDR1 is SGHRS and CDR2 is YFSETQ. The CDR3 DNA reads TGCGCCAGCGGATCCGGGACAGGGGAAGGTGGCTACACCTTC. This codes for CASGSGTGEGGYTF.

V gene TRBV7-6 combines with J gene TRBJ2-1, with D maybe TRBD2 (6 bases). Germline V lookup: CDR1 SGHVS, CDR2 FNYEAQ. The CDR3 runs 12 residues. V lost 6 bases to trimming and J lost 15 bases, with 18 bases between them. As DNA, the CDR3 is TGTGCCAGCAGTCTGGGAGGAGGGAACGGGTTCTTC. It encodes CASSLGGGNGFF.

J is TRBJ1-5 and V is TRBV7-2, with D maybe TRBD1 (5 bases). V dropped 3 bases and J dropped 0 bases, with 15 bases sitting between them. The CDR3 loop spans 17 amino acids. The germline V gene encodes CDR1 SGHTA and CDR2 FQGNSA. CDR3 bases: TGTGCCAGCAGCTTGTTCCAGGGCGGGAATAGCAATCAGCCCCAGCATTTT. This translates into CASSLFQGGNSNQPQHF.

The chain recombines TRBV6-2 or TRBV6-3 with TRBJ2-7, with D hard to call. Germline CDR1 and CDR2: MNHEY and SVGEGT. Trimming left V 0 bases short and J 1 base short, with 7 bases between. The CDR3 covers 14 residues. The CDR3 DNA sequence: TGTGCCAGCAGTTACTCGAGGCTATCCTACGAGCAGTACTTC. It translates to CASSYSRLSYEQYF.

The genes are TRBV6-6 and TRBJ1-5, with TRBD1 as a possible D gene (6 bases). Germline V gene sequence: CDR1 MNHNY, CDR2 SVGAGI (reference sequence). V was trimmed by 8 bases and J by 1 base, leaving 12 bases between them. CDR3 length: 14 amino acids. The DNA for the CDR3 is TGTGCCAGCGGGGCGGGGGGCAGCAATCAGCCCCAGCATTTT. Amino acid sequence: CASGAGGSNQPQHF.

This clone was seen a few times. The CDR3 DNA sequence: TGTGCCAGCAGCCACGAGGGCAGCTCTAACTATGGCTACACCTTC. Protein: CASSHEGSSNYGYTF. The chain links TRBV4-2 to TRBJ1-2; no reliable D call. This CDR3 has 15 amino acids. Germline values: CDR1 LGHNA, CDR2 YNFKEQ. Trimming left V 3 bases short and J 0 bases short, with 11 bases between.

This clone was seen once. The chain employs TRBV30 and TRBJ2-1; possibly TRBD2 for D (6 bases). Germline assignment: CDR1 GTSNPN and CDR2 SVGIG (reference sequence). Trimming took 0 bases from V and 7 from J, leaving 16 bases between them. The CDR3 totals 15 residues. For the CDR3, the DNA is TGTGCCTGGAGTGTAGTCGGGAGTTTTAAAAATGAGCAGTTCTTC. Protein: CAWSVVGSFKNEQFF.

The chain has TRBV28 and TRBJ2-7; 8 bases agree with TRBD1. The CDR3 extends over 15 amino acids. Unmatched junction bases numbered 6, after V lost 5 bases and J lost 0 bases. CDR1 and CDR2 (germline): MDHEN, SYDVKM. CDR3 DNA sequence: TGTGCCAGCAGTCCGACAGGGGCCTCCTCCTACGAGCAGTACTTC. Protein product: CASSPTGASSYEQYF.

The J gene is TRBJ2-4, the V gene TRBV28; weak D call: TRBD2 (5 bases). Germline lookup yields CDR1 MDHEN and CDR2 SYDVKM. CDR3 length: 17 amino acids. V gave up 3 bases and J gave up 0 bases, with 15 bases separating them. CDR3 in DNA: TGTGCCAGCAGTTTTGGGCGGGTTGTTCTAGCCAAAAACATTCAGTACTTC. This sequence encodes CASSFGRVVLAKNIQYF.

V usage is TRBV5-1 and J usage is TRBJ2-5; TRBD2 matches 10 bases. The V and J ends lost 0 bases and 5 bases, in that order; junction bases with no gene match: 4. The CDR3 runs 15 residues. Per germline, CDR1 SGHRS and CDR2 YFSETQ. CDR3 amino acids: CASSLEAGGRETQYF. The CDR3 coding sequence is TGCGCCAGCAGCTTGGAAGCGGGGGGGCGGGAGACCCAGTACTTC.